These T cell receptor beta chains were read from a single sample in a study of blood T cell repertoires in COVID-19. TCRdb keeps only in-frame clones here, not all; method: immunoSEQ multiplex PCR. The sample includes around 220,000 clones, 80% to 90% of them seen just once. The sequenced sample consisted of peripheral blood. The origin of the receptors is a woman of 80 years or more with acute or convalescent COVID-19. CDR3s include the opening cysteine and the closing phenylalanine or tryptophan. A D gene is named only where the DNA matches it firmly. The size field is filled for only some rows; it gives once, few, many or a size class.

DNA	CDR3	size	D	V	J
TGTGCCAGCAGCCAAGATCTCAGGACTCTTTCAACCCCCCTTGGAAACACCATATATTTT	CASSQDLRTLSTPLGNTIYF	NA	NA	TRBV3-1/TRBV3-2	TRBJ1-3
TGTGCCAGCTCCCGTAACAAGGAGACCCAGTACTTC	CASSRNKETQYF	NA	NA	TRBV18	TRBJ2-5
TGTGCCTGGAATAGTCAAGAAGAGACCCAGTACTTC	CAWNSQEETQYF	NA	NA	TRBV30	TRBJ2-5
TGTGCCAGCAGCCCATGGAATCAGGGGGCCACCGGGGAGCTGTTTTTT	CASSPWNQGATGELFF	NA	TRBD1	TRBV11-3	TRBJ2-2
TGTGCCAGTAGTATGGGACTAGCGGCCTCCTACGAGCAGTACTTC	CASSMGLAASYEQYF	NA	TRBD2	TRBV19	TRBJ2-7
TGTGCCAGCAGTTTGAGGGGGCTCAATGAGCAGTTCTTC	CASSLRGLNEQFF	NA	TRBD1	TRBV27	TRBJ2-1
TGCGCCAGCAGCCCTTGGGGGGGCCTCTCTGGAAACACCATATATTTT	CASSPWGGLSGNTIYF	NA	NA	TRBV5-1	TRBJ1-3
TGTGCCAGCAGCTTGGAGGGAGCGGCCAACACCGGGGAGCTGTTTTTT	CASSLEGAANTGELFF	NA	NA	TRBV5-5	TRBJ2-2
TGTGCCAGCTCACCGGGACAGGGCCTTTCACCCCTCCACTTT	CASSPGQGLSPLHF	NA	TRBD1	TRBV18	TRBJ1-6
TGTGCCAGCAGCCAAGATCTAACCCAGGACAAGTCTTTCTTT	CASSQDLTQDKSFF	many	NA	TRBV14	TRBJ1-1
TGTGCCAGCAGTTACCTGGACAGGGACACTGAAGCTTTCTTT	CASSYLDRDTEAFF	NA	TRBD1	TRBV6-2/TRBV6-3	TRBJ1-1
TGTGCCAGCAGTCCTCCACCGGGACAGAAGAACACTGAAGCTTTCTTT	CASSPPPGQKNTEAFF	once	TRBD1	TRBV2	TRBJ1-1
TGTGCCAGCAGAGGAACGGGACAGTGGAACACTGAAGCTTTCTTT	CASRGTGQWNTEAFF	NA	TRBD1	TRBV6-6	TRBJ1-1
TGTGCCAGTGGGCCGACCACTAGCACAGATACGCAGTATTTT	CASGPTTSTDTQYF	NA	NA	TRBV19	TRBJ2-3
TGTGCCAGCAGCCAGGGACTAGCGGGTGTTTTCCCAGATACGCAGTATTTT	CASSQGLAGVFPDTQYF	once	TRBD2	TRBV3-1/TRBV3-2	TRBJ2-3
TGTGCCAGCAGGATTGAAAGCGGGGGGGTAGAGACCCAGTACTTC	CASRIESGGVETQYF	once	TRBD2	TRBV5-5	TRBJ2-5
TGTGCCACCAGTGGACAGGGGAGACAGCCCCAGCATTTT	CATSGQGRQPQHF	NA	TRBD1	TRBV24-1	TRBJ1-5
TGTGCCAGCAGCTCCCTGGAGACCCAGTACTTC	CASSSLETQYF	NA	NA	TRBV6-6	TRBJ2-5
TGTGCCAGCAGCAGGGCGGAGAGCTACAATGAGCAGTTCTTC	CASSRAESYNEQFF	NA	NA	TRBV27	TRBJ2-1
TGTGCCAGTACCCCTGTTTGGGGCCATGAGCAGTTCTTC	CASTPVWGHEQFF	NA	NA	TRBV19	TRBJ2-1
TGTGCCAGCTCACCCGAGAGAGGAGGGCTCACCGGGGAGCTGTTTTTT	CASSPERGGLTGELFF	NA	NA	TRBV18	TRBJ2-2
TGTGCCAGTACCACAATCAGGCAGCAGAACACTGAAGCTTTCTTT	CASTTIRQQNTEAFF	NA	NA	TRBV7-8	TRBJ1-1
TGTGCCAGCTCACCGAGGCAGGGGCTCCCCCCCCTCCACTTT	CASSPRQGLPPLHF	NA	NA	TRBV18	TRBJ1-6
TGTGCCAGCAGCCTCCACAGGAATAGCAATCAGCCCCAGCATTTT	CASSLHRNSNQPQHF	NA	NA	TRBV7-2	TRBJ1-5
TGTGCCAGCAGTGGTGCGTCCAGCACAGATACGCAGTATTTT	CASSGASSTDTQYF	once	NA	TRBV2	TRBJ2-3
TGTGCCAGCAGTCCCGCAGGGGGCGGCTCATACGGCACTGAAGCTTTCTTT	CASSPAGGGSYGTEAFF	few	TRBD1	TRBV27	TRBJ1-1
TGTGCCAGCAGCTTAGCTTTGGGACAGGGAAGTGAAAAACTGTTTTTT	CASSLALGQGSEKLFF	NA	TRBD1	TRBV7-2	TRBJ1-4
TGTGCCAGTAGTCGGACAGGGGAAACCGGGGAGCTGTTTTTT	CASSRTGETGELFF	NA	TRBD1	TRBV19	TRBJ2-2
TGTGCCAGCAGGGGACTAGCGGGCCACGAGCAGTACTTC	CASRGLAGHEQYF	NA	TRBD2	TRBV27	TRBJ2-7